The 11 T cell receptor beta chains listed next were all sequenced from one sample in a study of cytomegalovirus exposure and HLA in healthy donors. Researchers ran the PCR with 60 Vbeta and 13 Jbeta primers. TCRdb's table, derived via immunoSEQ multiplex PCR, lists solely in-frame clones and lacks some. The table has under 200,000 clones, about 80% seen once. Sequencing used PBMCs. Receptor source: a woman aged 50 to 60 in good health and CMV-seropositive.

The chain recombines TRBV18 with TRBJ2-1, with 8 positions matching TRBD2. The CDR3 is 16 amino acids. V shed 0 bases and J 4 bases; nucleotides not matched to a gene: 5. Germline values: CDR1 KGHSH, CDR2 LQKENI. CDR3: CASSPPSGGGYNEQFF. In nucleotides, the CDR3 is TGTGCCAGCTCACCACCATCCGGGGGGGGGTACAATGAGCAGTTCTTC. Based on the CDR3 plus reference TRBV18 and TRBJ2-1, the full variable domain is NAGVMQNPRHLVRRRGQEARLRCSPMKGHSHVYWYRQLPEEGLKFMVYLQKENIIDESGMPKERFSAEFPKEGPSILRIQQVVRGDSAAYFCASSPPSGGGYNEQFFGPGTRLTVL.

The rearrangement links TRBV7-8 to TRBJ2-7, with D perhaps matching TRBD1 (5 bases). Trimming stripped 4 bases from V and 1 base from J, with 17 bases between. The CDR3 loop spans 16 amino acids. Germline CDR1 and CDR2: SGHVS and FQNEAQ. The CDR3 loop reads CASSSTLLGRSYEQYF. The DNA for the CDR3 is TGTGCCAGCAGCTCGACGCTGCTGGGGCGTTCCTACGAGCAGTACTTC.

The sample holds a few counts of this clone. The chain recombines TRBV5-1 with TRBJ2-6, with D tentatively TRBD1 (5 bases). Deletions cut 3 bases from V and 2 bases from J, with 6 bases between. The CDR3 totals 14 residues. Germline CDR1 and CDR2: SGHRS and YFSETQ. Here the CDR3 reads CASSWGTGANVLTF. The CDR3 DNA sequence: TGCGCCAGCAGCTGGGGCACTGGGGCCAACGTCCTGACTTTC.

This clone was seen just once. The chain combines TRBV9 with TRBJ2-1, with TRBD2 matching over 8 bases. With 0 bases clipped from V and 5 bases from J, the junction kept 16 bases outside the gene matches. Germline CDR1 reads SGDLS; CDR2 reads YYNGEE. This CDR3 comprises 19 residues. CDR3 sequence: CASSVALSTGTRFNNEQFF. As DNA, the CDR3 is TGTGCCAGCAGCGTAGCCCTTTCGACCGGGACTAGGTTTAACAATGAGCAGTTCTTC.

This chain joins TRBV15 and TRBJ1-4; D not certain. CDR3 length: 17 amino acids. Germline CDR1 and CDR2: LNHNV and YYDKDF (reference sequence). V was trimmed by 0 bases and J by 8 bases, leaving 19 bases between them. CDR3 loop: CATSRDRTAGGMEKLFF. The CDR3 region has the DNA TGTGCCACCAGCAGAGATCGGACGGCGGGCGGAATGGAAAAACTGTTTTTT.

DNA of the CDR3: TGCAGTGCTAAGGCAGGTGAAGCTTTCTTT. This encodes CSAKAGEAFF. The chain recombines TRBV20-1 with TRBJ1-1; D uncertain. Germline V CDR1 and CDR2: DFQATT, SNEGSKA (reference sequence). CDR3 size: 10 residues. V was shortened by 4 bases and J by 7 bases, with 7 bases between the two germline ends.

This clone was seen a handful of times. At one end, the junction sequence differs from germline, possibly due to a read error. The chain joins TRBV7-9 to TRBJ1-2; maybe TRBD1 (6 bases). Germline V gene data show CDR1 as SEHNR and CDR2 as FQNEAQ (reference sequence). The CDR3 totals 12 residues. Here the CDR3 DNA reads TGTTCCAGCAGCAACAGGGACTATGGCTACACCTTC. It codes for CSSSNRDYGYTF.

The rearrangement joins TRBV20-1 to TRBJ1-1; D gene ambiguous. Germline CDR1 and CDR2: DFQATT and SNEGSKA (reference sequence). The CDR3 contains 11 residues. V gave up 1 base and J gave up 5 bases, with 5 bases separating them. For the CDR3, the DNA is TGCAGTGCTAGAGTGAGAACTGAAGCTTTCTTT. It translates to CSARVRTEAFF.

This clone came up a few times. The chain has TRBV12-1 and TRBJ1-1; the table's D gene call, TRBD1, was not cross checked with the DNA. TRBV12-1 is a documented pseudogene. This CDR3 has 16 residues. CDR3 amino acids: CASSCPGTGSKTEAFF. In DNA form, the CDR3 reads TGTGCCAGCAGCTGTCCCGGGACAGGTTCGAAGACTGAAGCTTTCTTT.

CDR3: CASSLGTGNGYTF. The DNA of the CDR3 is TGCGCCAGCAGCTTGGGGACAGGGAATGGCTACACCTTC. The chain uses TRBV5-1 and TRBJ1-2; TRBD1 aligns across 8 bases. V shed 0 bases and J 6 bases; nucleotides not matched to a gene: 1. The CDR3 extends over 13 amino acids. The germline V gene has CDR1 SGHRS and CDR2 YFSETQ.

This chain uses TRBV4-1 with TRBJ1-1; 7 bases match TRBD1. In germline, CDR1 is MGHRA, CDR2 YSYEKL. V shed 0 bases, J shed 4 bases, and the junction held 8 bases outside the gene matches. CDR3 length equals 16 residues. The CDR3 loop is CASSQEVPGQRTEAFF. The CDR3 nucleotides read TGCGCCAGCAGCCAAGAGGTCCCGGGACAGCGCACTGAAGCTTTCTTT.